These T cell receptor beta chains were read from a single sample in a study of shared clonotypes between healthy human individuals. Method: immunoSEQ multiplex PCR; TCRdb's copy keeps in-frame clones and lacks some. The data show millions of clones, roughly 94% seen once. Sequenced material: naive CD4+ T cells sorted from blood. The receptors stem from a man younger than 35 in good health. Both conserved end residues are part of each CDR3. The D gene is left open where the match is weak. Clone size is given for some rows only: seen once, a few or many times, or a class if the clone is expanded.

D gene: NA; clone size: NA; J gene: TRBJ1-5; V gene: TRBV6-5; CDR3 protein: CAFGGGQPQHF; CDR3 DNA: TGTGCCTTCGGGGGGGGCCAGCCCCAGCATTTT
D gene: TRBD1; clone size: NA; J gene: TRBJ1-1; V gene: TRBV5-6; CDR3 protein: CASSLKVWGQATEAFF; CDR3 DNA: TGTGCCAGCAGCTTAAAGGTATGGGGACAGGCTACTGAAGCTTTCTTT
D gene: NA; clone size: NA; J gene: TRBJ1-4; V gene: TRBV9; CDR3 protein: CASSVGGDRNEKLFF; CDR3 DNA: TGTGCCAGCAGCGTAGGTGGAGATCGGAATGAAAAACTGTTTTTT
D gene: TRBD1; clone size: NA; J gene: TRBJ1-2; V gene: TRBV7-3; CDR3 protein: CASSLVGGGNGYTF; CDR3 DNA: TGTGCCAGCAGCTTAGTAGGAGGGGGCAATGGCTACACCTTC
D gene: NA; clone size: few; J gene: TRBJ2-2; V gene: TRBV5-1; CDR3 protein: CASSLGSGDTGELFF; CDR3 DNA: TGCGCCAGCAGCCTAGGCTCGGGTGACACCGGGGAGCTGTTTTTT
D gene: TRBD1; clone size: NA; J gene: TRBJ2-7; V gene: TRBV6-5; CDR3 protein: CASSRGDRESYEQYF; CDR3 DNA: TGTGCCAGCAGTCGAGGGGACAGGGAATCCTACGAGCAGTACTTC
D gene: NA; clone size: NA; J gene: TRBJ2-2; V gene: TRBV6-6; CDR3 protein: CASNIQGSGGELFF; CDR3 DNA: TGTGCCAGCAATATACAGGGAAGTGGCGGGGAGCTGTTTTTT
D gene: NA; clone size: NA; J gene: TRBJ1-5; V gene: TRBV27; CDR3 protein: CASSLPLGGSNQPQHF; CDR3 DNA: TGTGCCAGCAGTTTACCCCTGGGGGGTAGCAATCAGCCCCAGCATTTT
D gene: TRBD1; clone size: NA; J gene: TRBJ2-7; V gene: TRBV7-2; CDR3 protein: CASSRGQGVTYEQYF; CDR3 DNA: TGTGCCAGCAGCCGGGGACAGGGGGTAACCTACGAGCAGTACTTC
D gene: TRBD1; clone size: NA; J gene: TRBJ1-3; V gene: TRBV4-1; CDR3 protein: CASSQWETGVLNTIYF; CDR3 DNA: TGCGCCAGCAGCCAATGGGAGACAGGGGTTCTCAACACCATATATTTT
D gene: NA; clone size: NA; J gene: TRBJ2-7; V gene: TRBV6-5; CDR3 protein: CASRRDVSYEQYF; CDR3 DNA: TGTGCCAGCAGGAGGGACGTATCCTACGAGCAGTACTTC
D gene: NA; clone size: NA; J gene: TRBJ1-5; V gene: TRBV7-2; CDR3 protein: CASSTSGTQHF; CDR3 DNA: TGTGCCAGCAGCACATCGGGTACCCAGCATTTT
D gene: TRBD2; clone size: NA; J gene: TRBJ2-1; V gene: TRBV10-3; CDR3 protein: CAIRAASGIYNEQFF; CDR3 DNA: TGTGCCATCAGAGCGGCTAGCGGGATCTACAATGAGCAGTTCTTC
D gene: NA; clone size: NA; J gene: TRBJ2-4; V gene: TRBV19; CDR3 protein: CASRVGNIQYF; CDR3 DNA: TGTGCCTCTAGGGTAGGGAACATTCAGTACTTC
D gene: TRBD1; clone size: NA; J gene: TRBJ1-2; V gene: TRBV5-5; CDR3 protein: CASSRTGSHGYTF; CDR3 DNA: TGTGCCAGCAGCCGGACAGGGAGCCATGGCTACACCTTC
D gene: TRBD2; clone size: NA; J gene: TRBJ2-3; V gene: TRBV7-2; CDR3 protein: CASTPSGTSTDTQYF; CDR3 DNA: TGTGCCAGCACCCCTAGCGGGACTAGCACAGATACGCAGTATTTT